Listed below are T cell receptor beta chains from one sample, sequenced in a study of blood T cell repertoires in COVID-19. Repertoires were generated with immunoSEQ multiplex PCR, while TCRdb's copy carries only in-frame clones and drops some. The sample records 110,000 or so clones, approximately 85% being singletons. Source material: peripheral blood. The receptors derive from a woman aged 60-70 years with COVID-19, enrolled during active disease. CDR3s include the opening cysteine and the closing phenylalanine or tryptophan. D genes are given only for firm matches. Clone sizes are given selectively: once, few, many, or a class where the clone is expanded.

V gene	clone size	D gene	CDR3 length	J gene	CDR3 protein	CDR3 DNA
TRBV18	-	TRBD1	17	TRBJ1-5	CASSLSTGGYSNQPQHF	TGTGCCAGCTCACTTTCGACAGGGGGGTATAGCAATCAGCCCCAGCATTTT
TRBV7-9	-	TRBD1	19	TRBJ1-2	CASSPHADRGARRNYGYTF	TGTGCCAGCAGCCCCCACGCTGACAGGGGAGCACGTCGTAACTATGGCTACACCTTC
TRBV5-6	-	TRBD1	15	TRBJ1-4	CASSELQGGGEKLFF	TGTGCCAGCAGCGAACTCCAGGGGGGAGGTGAAAAACTGTTTTTT
TRBV24-1	-	-	14	TRBJ1-2	CATSDPVGRYGYTF	TGTGCCACCAGTGACCCGGTGGGGAGGTATGGCTACACCTTC
TRBV5-6	-	TRBD1	15	TRBJ2-7	CASSFRGQGHYEQYF	TGTGCCAGCAGCTTTAGGGGACAGGGGCACTACGAGCAGTACTTC
TRBV19	-	TRBD1	15	TRBJ1-1	CASRPGKTGGDEAFF	TGTGCCAGTAGACCCGGAAAGACAGGGGGGGATGAAGCTTTCTTT
TRBV18	-	TRBD1	17	TRBJ2-2	CASSPNGGQGDTGELFF	TGTGCCAGCTCACCAAATGGCGGACAGGGCGACACCGGGGAGCTGTTTTTT
TRBV7-9	-	-	17	TRBJ2-2	CASSLASQGSDTGELFF	TGTGCCAGCAGCTTAGCATCACAGGGTTCGGACACCGGGGAGCTGTTTTTT
TRBV4-3	-	-	15	TRBJ1-1	CASSQGTWMNTEAFF	TGCGCCAGCAGCCAGGGGACATGGATGAACACTGAAGCTTTCTTT
TRBV7-6	-	-	18	TRBJ1-1	CASSFGTAREEMNTEAFF	TGTGCCAGCAGCTTTGGGACCGCACGGGAGGAGATGAACACTGAAGCTTTCTTT
TRBV7-2	-	TRBD2	18	TRBJ2-5	CASSSRVAGGRVRETQYF	TGTGCCAGCAGCTCCCGGGTAGCGGGGGGGCGGGTTAGAGAGACCCAGTACTTC
TRBV4-3	-	TRBD1	13	TRBJ1-1	CASSPSGQDEAFF	TGCGCCAGCAGCCCTTCCGGACAGGATGAAGCTTTCTTT
TRBV12-3/TRBV12-4	-	TRBD1	13	TRBJ1-2	CATGTGVNYGYTF	TGTGCCACCGGGACAGGGGTGAACTATGGCTACACCTTC
TRBV9	-	TRBD2	14	TRBJ2-1	CASSVSGVYNEQFF	TGTGCCAGCAGCGTTAGCGGGGTGTACAATGAGCAGTTCTTC
TRBV7-9	-	-	16	TRBJ2-3	CASSPLYGGGADTQYF	TGTGCCAGCAGCCCCTTGTACGGGGGAGGAGCAGATACGCAGTATTTT
TRBV6-6	few	TRBD1	14	TRBJ1-2	CASMEADRGYGYTF	TGTGCCAGCATGGAAGCAGACAGGGGGTATGGCTACACCTTC
TRBV9	-	TRBD2	18	TRBJ2-1	CASSVLAGGLGSYNEQFF	TGTGCCAGCAGCGTTCTAGCGGGGGGCCTGGGGTCCTACAATGAGCAGTTCTTC
TRBV6-6	once	TRBD1	14	TRBJ1-2	CASSYLRGLDGYTF	TGTGCCAGCAGTTACCTCAGGGGGCTCGATGGCTACACCTTC
TRBV3-1/TRBV3-2	-	-	13	TRBJ1-1	CASSQAVNTEAFF	TGTGCCAGCAGCCAAGCAGTCAACACTGAAGCTTTCTTT
TRBV7-9	-	-	11	TRBJ2-7	CASSENYEQYF	TGTGCCAGCAGCGAGAACTACGAGCAGTACTTC
TRBV11-2	-	-	18	TRBJ2-2	CASSPMPERISNTGELFF	TGTGCCAGCAGCCCAATGCCAGAAAGAATATCGAACACCGGGGAGCTGTTTTTT
TRBV5-4	-	TRBD1	15	TRBJ2-3	CASSFRDRRTDTQYF	TGTGCCAGCAGCTTCCGGGACAGGCGCACAGATACGCAGTATTTT
TRBV18	-	TRBD1	16	TRBJ1-5	CASSETGQSFYQPQHF	TGTGCCAGCTCTGAGACGGGACAGAGTTTTTATCAGCCCCAGCATTTT
TRBV2	-	-	15	TRBJ1-2	CASSELGQGDYGYTF	TGTGCCAGCAGTGAACTGGGCCAGGGTGACTATGGCTACACCTTC
TRBV9	once	TRBD1	12	TRBJ1-2	CASTRDRDGYTF	TGTGCCAGCACCCGGGACAGGGATGGCTACACCTTC
TRBV5-6	-	TRBD1	14	TRBJ1-5	CASSFGTGPQPQHF	TGTGCCAGCAGCTTTGGGACAGGTCCTCAGCCCCAGCATTTT
TRBV7-9	few	TRBD2	16	TRBJ2-2	CASSGSGGAVTGELFF	TGTGCCAGCAGCGGTAGCGGGGGGGCCGTCACCGGGGAGCTGTTTTTT
TRBV28	-	-	16	TRBJ1-1	CASSAGHQTPNTEAFF	TGTGCCAGCAGTGCCGGACATCAAACTCCCAACACTGAAGCTTTCTTT
TRBV6-5	-	TRBD1	14	TRBJ2-7	CASTPDRGPYEQYF	TGTGCCAGCACCCCGGACAGGGGACCCTACGAGCAGTACTTC
TRBV25-1	once	-	14	TRBJ1-6	CASSEPYPDSPLHF	TGTGCCAGCAGTGAGCCCTACCCTGATTCACCCCTCCACTTT
TRBV7-2	-	TRBD2	12	TRBJ2-1	CACHSGGNEQFF	TGTGCCTGTCATAGCGGGGGCAATGAGCAGTTCTTC
TRBV24-1	-	-	13	TRBJ2-3	CATESGWTDTQYF	TGTGCCACCGAGTCAGGGTGGACAGATACGCAGTATTTT
TRBV7-9	-	TRBD1	17	TRBJ1-6	CASSLGGTAFSESPLHF	TGTGCCAGCAGCTTAGGTGGGACAGCGTTCTCCGAATCACCCCTCCACTTT
TRBV2	-	-	13	TRBJ2-2	CASSGGNTGELFF	TGTGCCAGCAGTGGAGGTAACACCGGGGAGCTGTTTTTT
TRBV5-1	-	-	15	TRBJ2-7	CASSLGSSGPYEQYF	TGCGCCAGCAGCTTGGGTTCGTCGGGTCCCTACGAGCAGTACTTC
TRBV19	-	-	13	TRBJ1-3	CASSVGGRNTIYF	TGTGCCAGTAGTGTAGGAGGGAGAAACACCATATATTTT
TRBV10-3	-	-	15	TRBJ1-2	CAITPGEFANYGYTF	TGTGCCATCACCCCGGGGGAATTCGCTAACTATGGCTACACCTTC
TRBV18	-	-	18	TRBJ2-2	CASSPPRAWGLNTGELFF	TGTGCCAGCTCACCACCGAGGGCATGGGGACTGAACACCGGGGAGCTGTTTTTT
TRBV7-2	-	TRBD1	15	TRBJ1-2	CASSQRQGALAGYTF	TGTGCCAGCAGCCAGAGACAGGGGGCTCTCGCTGGCTACACCTTC
TRBV7-6	-	-	14	TRBJ2-7	CASSLLGRGNEQYF	TGTGCCAGCAGCTTACTGGGGAGGGGGAACGAGCAGTACTTC
TRBV25-1	-	TRBD1	16	TRBJ2-1	CASSAGETGVYNEQFF	TGTGCCAGCAGTGCCGGTGAGACAGGGGTGTACAATGAGCAGTTCTTC
TRBV5-1	-	-	14	TRBJ2-2	CASSQTANTGELFF	TGCGCCAGCAGCCAGACAGCGAACACCGGGGAGCTGTTTTTT